These 25 T cell receptor beta chains share one sample of origin, sequenced in a study of monozygotic twins with inflammatory bowel disease. TCRdb re-called the 5' RACE reads and catalogs CDR3 proteins one per entry, DNA excluded. The sample has about 450,000 distinct CDR3 sequences. Sequencing input: blood. These receptors were taken from a human donor with ulcerative colitis or Crohn's disease, or a healthy co-twin of an affected twin (not recorded which).

This rearrangement joins TRBV20-1 to TRBJ1-2; the D gene TCRdb calls, TRBD1, cannot be checked with no DNA. The CDR3 runs to 13 residues. Germline V gene sequence: CDR1 DFQATT, CDR2 SNEGSKA (reference sequence). The CDR3 sequence: CSALTGNSYGYTF.

The rearrangement uses TRBV18 and TRBJ1-5. Germline CDR1 KGHSH, CDR2 LQKENI. The CDR3 loop spans 12 amino acids. CDR3 in amino acids: CASSPDNQPQHF.

CDR3 sequence reads: CASSLPGDRGAVGNQPQHF. This sequence joins TRBV5-1 and TRBJ1-5; the TCRdb D gene call, TRBD1, has no DNA to confirm it. This CDR3 is built from 19 residues. In germline, CDR1 is SGHRS, CDR2 YFSETQ.

The CDR3 is CASSLVQGGQETQYF. The rearrangement links TRBV5-1 to TRBJ2-5; the TCRdb D gene call, TRBD2, has no DNA to confirm it. The CDR3 runs to 15 residues. The germline V gene has CDR1 SGHRS and CDR2 YFSETQ. The full variable domain, with the rest looked up from reference TRBV5-1 and TRBJ2-5, is KAGVTQTPRYLIKTRGQQVTLSCSPISGHRSVSWYQQTPGQGLQFLFEYFSETQRNKGNFPGRFSGRQFSNSRSEMNVSTLELGDSALYLCASSLVQGGQETQYFGPGTRLLVL.

The V gene is TRBV29-1, the J gene TRBJ2-7. Germline V gene data show CDR1 as SQVTM and CDR2 as ANQGSEA. The CDR3 has 12 amino acids. Here the CDR3 reads CSAGRTNYEQYF.

CDR3 region: CASRDRVGNEQFF. The J gene is TRBJ2-1, the V gene TRBV25-1; lacking DNA, the TRBD1 call made by TCRdb goes unchecked. CDR3 size: 13 residues. From germline, CDR1 is MGHDK and CDR2 SYGVNS.

The chain has TRBV12-3 or TRBV12-4 and TRBJ1-1; there is no DNA to check the TCRdb D call of TRBD1. The CDR3 is 12 residues long. CDR3 amino acids: CASSEGSPEAFF.

The chain is built from TRBV6-1 and TRBJ2-7. This CDR3 contains 14 residues. Germline CDR1 reads MNHNS; CDR2 reads SASEGT. CDR3 protein: CASKYLPSSYEQYF.

This chain connects TRBV7-2 to TRBJ1-1; absent DNA, TCRdb's TRBD1 call cannot be checked. The V gene's germline CDR1 is SGHTA and CDR2 FQGNSA. This CDR3 comprises 14 residues. The CDR3 region is CASSLRQGFTEAFF.

This rearrangement joins TRBV3-1 to TRBJ1-5. The CDR3 has 13 amino acids. The germline V gene has CDR1 LGHDT and CDR2 YNNKEL (reference sequence). CDR3 sequence reads: CASSQTPNQPQHF.

The chain carries TRBV3-1 and TRBJ1-1. CDR1 and CDR2 (germline): LGHDT, YNNKEL (reference sequence). This CDR3 contains 16 residues. The CDR3: CASSQSETYMNTEAFF.

This chain uses TRBV5-1 with TRBJ2-1; without DNA, the TCRdb call of TRBD2 cannot be checked. Germline-derived CDR1 and CDR2 are SGHRS and YFSETQ. This CDR3 is 16 amino acids long. CDR3: CASSLDDAGGPREQFF.

The V gene is TRBV6-2 or TRBV6-3, the J gene TRBJ1-5; TCRdb proposes TRBD1, but this gene call is untestable without DNA. Germline loops: CDR1 MNHEY, CDR2 SVGEGT. The CDR3 is made up of 14 amino acids. CDR3 residues: CASKIQGSNQPQHF.

The V call is TRBV5-1, the J call TRBJ2-7; TCRdb returns TRBD1, unconfirmable since there is no DNA. Looked up from germline, CDR1 is SGHRS and CDR2 is YFSETQ. The CDR3 runs to 13 residues. CDR3 in amino acids: CASSWGQGGEQYF.

The rearrangement joins TRBV3-1 to TRBJ1-5. The CDR3 extends over 13 amino acids. Germline CDR1 is LGHDT and CDR2 is YNNKEL (reference sequence). CDR3 region: CASSQDRAQPQHF.

The chain couples TRBV20-1 to TRBJ2-7. This CDR3 has 13 amino acids. The germline V gene encodes CDR1 DFQATT and CDR2 SNEGSKA (reference sequence). The CDR3 sequence is CSARQNPSYEQYF.

V gene TRBV12-3 or TRBV12-4 combines with J gene TRBJ2-1; the D call from TCRdb, TRBD2, cannot be confirmed without DNA. The CDR3 is 15 residues long. CDR3 loop: CATGTSGGSYNEQFF.

This chain joins TRBV27 and TRBJ1-2; TCRdb outputs TRBD1, but without DNA this stays unchecked. This CDR3 is built from 12 residues. CDR1 and CDR2 from the germline V gene are MNHEY and SMNVEV (reference sequence). The CDR3 here is CASSSPPGGYTF.

The chain joins TRBV3-1 to TRBJ2-7. Germline V gene data show CDR1 as LGHDT and CDR2 as YNNKEL (reference sequence). This CDR3 has 15 residues. The CDR3 reads CASSQGIPTPYEQYF.

This chain connects TRBV12-3 or TRBV12-4 to TRBJ1-1; TCRdb's D call, TRBD1, is unchecked because there is no DNA. The CDR3 consists of 15 residues. CDR3 sequence: CASSRDPLSGTEAFF.

The chain couples TRBV6-5 to TRBJ1-6. The CDR3 covers 12 residues. Germline-derived CDR1 and CDR2 are MNHEY and SVGAGI. The CDR3 sequence is CASGSRNSPLHF.

V is TRBV19 and J is TRBJ2-4; the D call of TRBD1 rests on TCRdb alone, since no DNA is present to check it. The CDR3 totals 15 residues. Germline V CDR1 and CDR2: LNHDA, SQIVND (reference sequence). CDR3 amino acids: CASTPFGDGRNIQYF.

The chain carries TRBV27 and TRBJ1-5; there is no DNA to check the TCRdb D call of TRBD1. CDR3 length: 12 residues. In germline, CDR1 is MNHEY, CDR2 SMNVEV (reference sequence). This CDR3 reads CASSTRAGTIHF.

This sequence joins TRBV28 and TRBJ2-7; the TCRdb call, TRBD1, lacks DNA for checking. Germline V gives CDR1 MDHEN, CDR2 SYDVKM. CDR3 length equals 15 residues. CDR3 sequence: CASSSTGTGAYEQYF.

The chain has TRBV29-1 and TRBJ2-7; the TRBD1 assignment by TCRdb is unverifiable without DNA. The CDR3 is 14 amino acids. Per the germline V gene, CDR1 is SQVTM and CDR2 is ANQGSEA. CDR3 region: CSVEDRDREHEQYF.